Listed below are T cell receptor beta chains from one sample, sequenced in a study of human thymus T cells. Generated by immunoSEQ multiplex PCR, the TCRdb table keeps only in-frame clones and is missing some. The sample has fewer than 85,000 clones; around 95% are singletons. Sample: thymus tissue. The origin of the receptors is a girl younger than two with a congenital heart defect but otherwise immunologically healthy. Each CDR3 is given with its conserved first and last residue. The D gene is left open where the match is weak. Some rows have no size entry. The others give once, few or many, or a class for an expanded clone.

j_gene	v_gene	abundance	d_gene	CDR3nt	CDR3aa
TRBJ1-5	TRBV6-4	once	.	TGTGCCAGCAGTGTTTTGGGTTGTCAGCCCCAGCATTTT	CASSVLGCQPQHF
TRBJ2-6	TRBV19	.	TRBD1	TGTGCCAGTAGTACCTCACTGACCGGGACAGGGGGCACTGGGGCCAACGTCCTGACTTTC	CASSTSLTGTGGTGANVLTF
TRBJ2-5	TRBV7-6	.	TRBD2	TGTGCCAGCAGCTTAGGGGGAGGGAGGATCCAAGAGACCCAGTACTTC	CASSLGGGRIQETQYF
TRBJ2-1	TRBV4-2	.	TRBD2	TGTGCCAGCAGCCCTAGCGGGAGGTGGAATGAGCAGTTCTTC	CASSPSGRWNEQFF
TRBJ1-1	TRBV15	.	.	TGTGCCACCAGCAGAGATATTAGCAGGGGCGTGAACACTGAAGCTTTCTTT	CATSRDISRGVNTEAFF
TRBJ1-2	TRBV7-9	.	TRBD1	TGTGCCAGCAGCTTAGCGATGGGACAGGGGAAGGGACCCTATGGCTACACCTTC	CASSLAMGQGKGPYGYTF
TRBJ2-7	TRBV28	.	TRBD1	TGTGCCAGCAGCTCGGGACAGGGGGCGACCTACGAGCAGTACTTC	CASSSGQGATYEQYF
TRBJ2-2	TRBV7-2	.	.	TGTGCCAGCAGCTTGAATAGTTTCCCCAGCACCGGGGAGCTGTTTTTT	CASSLNSFPSTGELFF
TRBJ1-5	TRBV19	.	.	TGTGCCAGTAAGCGACAAGTCCGCCATGGCAATCAGCCCCAGCATTTT	CASKRQVRHGNQPQHF
TRBJ2-1	TRBV27	.	.	TGTGCCAGCAGTCCTACGGGAGCAGGCTACAATGAGCAGTTCTTC	CASSPTGAGYNEQFF
TRBJ2-3	TRBV4-1	.	.	TGCGCCAGCAGCCTCCGAGGGAATAGCGAAAGGTTTAGCACAGATACGCAGTATTTT	CASSLRGNSERFSTDTQYF
TRBJ2-3	TRBV10-1	.	.	TGCGCCAGCAGTGAGTCGGGGGCTAGCCCCTTTGATACGCAGTATTTT	CASSESGASPFDTQYF
TRBJ1-2	TRBV6-7	.	TRBD1	TGTGCCAGCAGCCAGACAGGGAAAGAGGTTTACACCTTC	CASSQTGKEVYTF
TRBJ2-2	TRBV2	.	.	TGTGCCAGCAGACCACTTCGGGTCACCGGGGAGCTGTTTTTT	CASRPLRVTGELFF
TRBJ2-5	TRBV5-1	.	TRBD2	TGCGCCAGCAGCTTGGGAGACACTAGCGGGAAATCAGAGACCCAGTACTTC	CASSLGDTSGKSETQYF
TRBJ1-2	TRBV18	.	.	TGTGCCAGCTCACCCACATCCGACACGAGCCATGGCTACACCTTC	CASSPTSDTSHGYTF
TRBJ2-7	TRBV6-5	.	.	TGTGCCAGCAGTTACTCGAGGCTCTCCTACGAGCAGTACTTC	CASSYSRLSYEQYF